The sequence of this T cell receptor (beta chain) was determined in a study of blood T cell repertoires in COVID-19. In the study's own analysis: Estimation of nucleated cell counts was performed using reference gene primer amplification. The data were produced by immunoSEQ multiplex PCR, yet TCRdb's version contains in-frame clones alone and is incomplete. Clonal size and the V and J genes are those of that table, whereas D and trimming came from the DNA. This table holds fewer than 200,000 clones, approximately 80% found once. The specimen sequenced was peripheral blood. The sequence was obtained from a woman older than 75 with COVID-19, enrolled during active disease.

The CDR3 here is CASSYGTFYEQYF. The CDR3 bases are TGTGCCAGCAGCTACGGGACTTTCTACGAGCAGTACTTC. The rearrangement joins TRBV28 to TRBJ2-7; a weak D match, TRBD2 (6 bases). The germline V and J ends were trimmed by 6 bases and 3 bases, with 12 bases remaining between them. The CDR3 consists of 13 residues. Germline CDR1 is MDHEN and CDR2 is SYDVKM.